This T cell receptor (beta chain) originates from a study of tumor and adjacent non-tumor tissue in lung cancer (dated by TCRdb to the late 2010s). With respect to the entire study: By cancer type, the cohort comprised under 15 adenocarcinoma patients, 2 squamous cell carcinoma patients and 1 small cell lung cancer patient. The roughly 15 enrolled patients, of whom some ten were men and 5 were women, were aged roughly 31 to 80 years and were diagnosed with TNM stage I to III disease. In total, sequencing yielded 100 million to 150 million productive TCRbeta reads, which works out to an average of approximately 4.2 million reads per sample. Bulk TCRbeta repertoires were compared between lung tumor tissue and matched distant non-tumor lung tissue obtained from 15 or so lung cancer patients. For each patient, one tumor sample and one normal lung sample were taken, giving under 35 paired specimens that underwent TCRbeta CDR3 sequencing.

Regarding this clonotype: Its antigen is currently not known. Base-call qualities are not available, and no considerably larger clone is one nucleotide away.

Broader findings and caveats from the paper: TCR diversity (inverse Simpson) was significantly higher in tumor than in normal lung tissue (roughly 430 vs 170, P = 0.0075, Mann-Whitney U test). With only around 16 patients in the cohort, the authors noted that larger samples and more detailed clinical data are needed. Peripheral blood was not sequenced, so blood TCRbeta repertoires in these lung cancer patients were not examined. The sequencing platform is not named in the methods, and unique molecular identifiers are not mentioned. The top 100 clones made up a significantly larger cumulative share of the repertoire in normal lung than in tumor tissue. Significantly higher TCR diversity was found in younger patients, and higher tumor TCR diversity was associated with shorter overall and disease-free survival.

The method behind the library was multiplex PCR. These reads were obtained on an Illumina HiSeq 2500. TCRbeta libraries were built by three rounds of nested PCR using primers (Table S4), following protocols modified from ARM-PCR. Before sequencing, PCR products of 200-500 bp were cut from the gel and purified using the QIAquick gel extraction kit. Turning to the authors' computational methods: Trimmomatic was used to clean the reads, FLASH was used to merge the reads into complete CDR3 sequences, and MiTCR was used to assign the reads to V(D)J germline segments. Clonal diversity was calculated as the inverse Simpson's index using VDJtools. In-frame sequences lacking a premature stop codon were counted as productive reads. TCRdb reworked the public reads: Q25 trimming with fastp, MiXCR clone assembly, productive beta chains retained. Rows with one shared CDR3 protein collapse into an entry with the most common genes and DNA. The V and J calls were determined by TCRdb, not by the authors. The table for this sample lists more than 75,000 distinct CDR3 sequences; 80% of them were counted only once. 30% of the sample is taken by the ten largest.

RNA was isolated from bulk, unsorted tissue, and RNA quality was assessed with a NanoDrop ND-1000 and an Agilent 2100. Normal lung samples were distant non-tumor tissue taken more than 3 cm from the tumor edge. The donors were newly diagnosed lung cancer patients admitted for thoracic surgery in China from August to November 2014 who had not received prior chemotherapy. Patients who had received previous radiotherapy or chemotherapy, or who had another concurrent cancer, were excluded from the study. Surgical tissue pieces of about 1-2 cm3 were preserved in RNAlater solution and were kept at -80 degrees C until use. The CDR3 sequence holds 15 residues, the cysteine and phenylalanine included. Only the CDR3 region is kept as DNA, spanning 45 bases read in frame from base 1. Trimming removed 4 bases from V and 8 bases from J, leaving 18 bases between the germline ends. As encoded in the germline V gene, CDR1 is SNHLY while CDR2 is FYNNEI.

Sequencing was done on a sample of distant non-tumor lung tissue. This sequence was found in a man in his fifties or sixties with small cell lung cancer. Rearrangement joined TRBV2 to TRBJ2-1; tentative D gene TRBD2, with 5 bases matching. The bases read TGTGCCAGCAGTGTCCTGACGGCGGGTGGGGATGAGCAGTTCTTC. Translated, it reads CASSVLTAGGDEQFF.